This T cell receptor (beta chain) was sequenced in a study of identical twins. Study observations and caveats: Twin pairs had excess sharing that was weaker in beta out-of-frame sequences. With monozygotic twins, out-of-frame TCR alpha sharing exceeded what models estimated.

A universal primer binding site was introduced by template switching. The final cDNA contained unique molecular identifiers. TCRdb fed the 5' RACE reads into MiXCR, producing one record per CDR3 protein. Here the sample spans a few hundred thousand distinct CDR3 sequences, 13% to 15% being singletons. A remark on this clonotype: Its antigen remains unknown.

V shed 3 bases and J 6 bases; nucleotides not matched to a gene: 5. The CDR3 totals 17 residues. Germline lookup yields CDR1 LGHDT and CDR2 YNNKEL (reference sequence). In addition, the sample was reused for a study of yellow fever vaccine responses in identical twins. That work contributes: The T cell response to vaccination in identical twins was reportedly partly convergent and partly personalized.

The receptor comes from a woman aged 18-30 years in good health. V gene TRBV3-1 combines with J gene TRBJ2-1, with 16 bases fitting TRBD2. Material for sequencing was CD4+ T cells sorted from blood. DNA for the CDR3: TGTGCCAGCAGCCAGCCGGGGACTAGCGGGGGGGCCAATGAGCAGTTCTTC. This sequence encodes CASSQPGTSGGANEQFF.